This T cell receptor (beta chain) appears in the sequencing data of a study of blood T cell repertoires in COVID-19. Study summary: Donors in the United States, Italy and Spain gave samples during acute or convalescent COVID-19.

Profiling relied on immunoSEQ multiplex PCR, and the TCRdb table lists in-frame clones only, not all of them. The sample includes over 70,000 clones, about four fifths seen only once; the top ten take 6.3%. Germline lookup yields CDR1 SGHTA and CDR2 FQGNSA. The V gene end was trimmed by 5 bases and the J gene end by 3 bases; junction bases not matched to a gene: 10. CDR3 length: 15 residues. The chain employs TRBV7-2 and TRBJ2-7; 7 nucleotides agree with TRBD1. This TCR came from a man aged 65 to 85 with COVID-19, enrolled during active disease. What was sequenced was peripheral blood. In DNA, the CDR3 is TGTGCCAGCAGCCCGACAGGGCAGTCCCACTACGAGCAGTACTTC. Translated, it gives CASSPTGQSHYEQYF.